Following are 10 T cell receptor beta chains from one sample sequenced in a study of T cell repertoires in cytomegalovirus infection. TCRdb analysed the reads with MiXCR anew, one entry per CDR3 protein. The table records about 230,000 distinct CDR3 sequences, 6% to 8% of them present only once. Sequences were obtained from PBMCs. The receptors were sampled from a human donor in good health (CMV status not recorded). Some clones in this sample may be carry-over from other donors' samples.

This clonotype was counted at least ten times. The J gene is TRBJ1-6, the V gene TRBV6-2 or TRBV6-3; perhaps TRBD1 as D (5 bases). The V gene's germline CDR1 is MNHEY and CDR2 SVGEGT. V was clipped by 7 bases and J by 4 bases, with 17 bases between them. The CDR3 covers 16 residues. The CDR3 coding sequence is TGTGCCAGCACCCGAACAAGGGACGGATATAATTCACCCCTCCACTTT. It encodes CASTRTRDGYNSPLHF.

This clonotype was observed at least ten times. The chain carries TRBV20-1 and TRBJ1-1, with TRBD1 matching over 7 bases. J lost 2 bases, V lost 6 bases, and 6 bases had no gene match. This CDR3 has 13 amino acids. Germline CDR1 DFQATT, CDR2 SNEGSKA (reference sequence). The CDR3 loop is CSALGQTNTEAFF. CDR3 sequence (DNA): TGCAGTGCCCTGGGACAGACCAACACTGAAGCTTTCTTT.

Only a few counts were recorded for this clonotype. The genes are TRBV28 and TRBJ2-7; 9 bases align to TRBD1. Germline V gene data show CDR1 as MDHEN and CDR2 as SYDVKM. CDR3 length: 14 amino acids. V was clipped by 6 bases and J by 5 bases; unmatched bases: 8. CDR3 bases: TGTGCCAGCAGCTACCGGGACAGGGATAACGAGCAGTACTTC. Its protein product is CASSYRDRDNEQYF. The full variable domain, rest sourced from reference TRBV28 and TRBJ2-7, is DVKVTQSSRYLVKRTGEKVFLECVQDMDHENMFWYRQDPGLGLRLIYFSYDVKMKEKGDIPEGYSVSREKKERFSLILESASTNQTSMYLCASSYRDRDNEQYFGPGTRLTVT.

This clonotype was seen at least ten times. V and J are TRBV28 and TRBJ1-1; D might be TRBD1 (5 bases). Germline V gives CDR1 MDHEN, CDR2 SYDVKM. Trimming took off 2 bases at V and 0 bases at J, with 16 bases between the two ends. The CDR3 extends over 17 amino acids. As DNA, the CDR3 is TGTGCCAGCAGTTTAGGACCAGGACAACGCATGAACACTGAAGCTTTCTTT. Translation gives CASSLGPGQRMNTEAFF. Looking up the rest from reference TRBV28 and TRBJ1-1 gives the full variable domain: DVKVTQSSRYLVKRTGEKVFLECVQDMDHENMFWYRQDPGLGLRLIYFSYDVKMKEKGDIPEGYSVSREKKERFSLILESASTNQTSMYLCASSLGPGQRMNTEAFFGQGTRLTVV.

The chain uses TRBV19 and TRBJ2-6; a possible D gene is TRBD2 (5 bases). V was shortened by 3 bases and J by 2 bases, with 11 bases between the two germline ends. Germline CDR1 LNHDA, CDR2 SQIVND (reference sequence). This CDR3 has 16 amino acids. CDR3 sequence reads: CASSMVSGAGANVLTF. CDR3 sequence (DNA): TGTGCCAGTAGTATGGTATCCGGGGCTGGGGCCAACGTCCTGACTTTC.

This clonotype has ten or more counts. This chain connects TRBV7-9 to TRBJ2-1; 11 bases are shared with TRBD2. Per germline, CDR1 SEHNR and CDR2 FQNEAQ (reference sequence). With V trimmed by 3 bases and J by 6 bases, 1 base remained unmatched. CDR3 length equals 14 residues. CDR3 protein: CASSFGTSGNEQFF. The CDR3 DNA follows: TGTGCCAGCAGCTTCGGGACTAGCGGCAATGAGCAGTTCTTC.

This clonotype came up many times. The chain couples TRBV7-2 to TRBJ1-1; D uncertain. Germline values: CDR1 SGHTA, CDR2 FQGNSA. V gave up 4 bases and J gave up 0 bases, with 18 bases separating them. The CDR3 length is 17 residues. CDR3 sequence reads: CASSSLMTQLMNTEAFF. CDR3 bases: TGTGCCAGCAGCTCCCTAATGACACAGCTCATGAACACTGAAGCTTTCTTT.

This clonotype came up many times. The rearrangement links TRBV15 to TRBJ1-2; D is perhaps TRBD1 (5 bases). Trimming pared 1 base from V and 2 bases from J, leaving 5 bases between. The CDR3 length is 13 residues. In germline, CDR1 is LNHNV, CDR2 YYDKDF (reference sequence). The CDR3 loop reads CATSRGQNYGYTF. The CDR3 coding sequence is TGTGCCACCAGCAGAGGACAGAACTATGGCTACACCTTC.

Of note for this clonotype: This may be a read error, as it is one base from a much larger clone. The chain links TRBV20-1 to TRBJ2-5, with unresolved D. Trimming pared 7 bases from V and 5 bases from J, leaving 14 bases between. The germline gives CDR1 DFQATT, CDR2 SNEGSKA (reference sequence). The CDR3 is made up of 12 amino acids. As DNA, the CDR3 is TGCAGTGACTCGTGGCTAGGGGAGACCCAGTACTTC. The encoded protein is CSDSWLGETQYF.

In its sample, this clonotype was seen a few times. This chain links TRBV20-1 with TRBJ2-7, with no clear D. The CDR3 totals 11 residues. Germline CDR1 DFQATT, CDR2 SNEGSKA (reference sequence). Trimming took 4 bases from V and 2 from J, leaving 6 bases between them. CDR3 nucleotide sequence: TGCAGTGCTAAGACAACCTACGAGCAGTACTTC. Translation gives CSAKTTYEQYF.